This T cell receptor beta chain was identified in a study of T cell responses to AZD1222 COVID-19 vaccine. Study as a whole: Both about-4-week and about-12-week second-dose recipients were combined. Whole-study findings and limits: The reported proportion of spike-specific TCRs targeting unmutated variant regions was nearly half. Only six or seven AZD1222 recipients tested seropositive at baseline.

Only in-frame clones appear in the TCRdb table, and some are missing; sequencing was by immunoSEQ multiplex PCR. The sample records around 99,000 clones, 89% being singletons. With respect to this clone: As yet, its antigen is unknown.

The CDR3 is 14 amino acids. V was pared by 11 bases and J by 8 bases, with 19 bases between. The germline V gene has CDR1 ENHRY and CDR2 SYGVKD. The specimen was peripheral blood, collected on day 0 of AZD1222 vaccination. The sequence was obtained from an adult in good health. This chain joins TRBV10-3 and TRBJ1-6, with unresolved D. CDR3 residues: CAVRPGPGHSPLHF. The DNA of the CDR3 is TGTGCCGTCCGGCCCGGCCCCGGGCATTCACCCCTCCACTTT.